This T cell receptor (beta chain) was obtained from a study of cytomegalovirus exposure and HLA in healthy donors. General observations from the study: In a later analysis, the majority of CMV-associated beta chains seemingly showed HLA restriction. Confirmation was obtained in vitro that a few CMV-associated chains are specific for CMV antigens. It was taken for granted in presence/absence analyses that sequencing depth across donors was roughly uniform.

V lost 3 bases and J lost 5, with 10 bases in between. From germline, CDR1 is SGHDN and CDR2 FVKESK. The CDR3 contains 13 residues. Everyone who donated was a healthy bone marrow donor. Amplification used 60 Vbeta primers and 13 Jbeta primers. The protocol was immunoSEQ multiplex PCR, while the TCRdb copy is restricted to in-frame clones and leaves out a portion. There are about 200,000 clones in the sample; approximately 86% occur only once, and less than 0.35% lies in the top ten. This clone showed up just once. The antigen remains undetermined. Sequenced input: PBMCs. The chain is built from TRBV14 and TRBJ1-1; D might be TRBD1 (5 bases). The sequence derives from a woman between 25 and 40 years old in good health and CMV-seronegative. The CDR3 DNA follows: TGTGCCAGCAGCCACCTGCGGGGGACTGAAGCTTTCTTT. It is translated as CASSHLRGTEAFF.